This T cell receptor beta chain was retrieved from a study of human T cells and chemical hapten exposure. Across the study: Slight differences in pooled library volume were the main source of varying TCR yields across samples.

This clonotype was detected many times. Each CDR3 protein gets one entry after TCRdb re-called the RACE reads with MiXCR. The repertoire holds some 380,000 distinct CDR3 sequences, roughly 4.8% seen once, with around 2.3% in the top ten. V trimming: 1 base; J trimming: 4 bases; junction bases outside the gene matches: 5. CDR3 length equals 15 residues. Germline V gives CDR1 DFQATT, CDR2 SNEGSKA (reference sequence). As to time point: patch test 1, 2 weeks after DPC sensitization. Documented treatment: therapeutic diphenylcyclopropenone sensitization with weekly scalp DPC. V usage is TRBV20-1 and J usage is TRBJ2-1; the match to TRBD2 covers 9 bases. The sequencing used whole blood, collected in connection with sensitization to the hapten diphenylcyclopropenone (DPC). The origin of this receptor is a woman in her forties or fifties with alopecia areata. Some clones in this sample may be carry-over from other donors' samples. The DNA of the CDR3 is TGCAGTGCTAGAGCCACAGCGGGGGGTTACAATGAGCAGTTCTTC. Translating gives CSARATAGGYNEQFF.